Here is one T cell receptor (beta chain) with its context. The V and J ends lost 2 bases and 4 bases respectively, with 10 bases between them. The CDR3 is 13 residues long. Germline V gene lookup returns CDR1 GTSNPN and CDR2 SVGIG (reference sequence). The sorted Tregs were CD4+CD25+CD127-/low cells. One entry per CDR3 protein, called by TCRdb with MiXCR from the 5' RACE reads. The table shows 9,500 to 15,000 distinct CDR3 sequences, with about 53% occurring only once. Sample: tumor-infiltrating Tregs sorted from the breast tumor. The chain has TRBV30 and TRBJ2-3; D is tentatively TRBD1 or TRBD2 (5 bases each). The TCR comes from a female donor with breast cancer. CDR3 coding DNA: TGTGCCTGGAGTAGTGGGGACGCAGATACGCAGTATTTT. This sequence encodes CAWSSGDADTQYF.